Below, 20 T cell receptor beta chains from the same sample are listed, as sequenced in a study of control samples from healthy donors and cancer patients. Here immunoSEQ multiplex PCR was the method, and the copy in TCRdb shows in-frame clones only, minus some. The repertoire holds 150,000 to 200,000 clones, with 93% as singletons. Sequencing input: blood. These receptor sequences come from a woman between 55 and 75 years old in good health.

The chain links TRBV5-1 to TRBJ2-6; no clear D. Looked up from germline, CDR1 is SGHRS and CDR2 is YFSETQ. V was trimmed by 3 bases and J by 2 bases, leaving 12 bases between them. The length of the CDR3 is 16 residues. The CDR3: CASSSTTTAGANVLTF. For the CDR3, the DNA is TGCGCCAGCAGCTCTACGACAACAGCTGGGGCCAACGTCCTGACTTTC. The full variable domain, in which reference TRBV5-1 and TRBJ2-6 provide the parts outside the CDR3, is KAGVTQTPRYLIKTRGQQVTLSCSPISGHRSVSWYQQTPGQGLQFLFEYFSETQRNKGNFPGRFSGRQFSNSRSEMNVSTLELGDSALYLCASSSTTTAGANVLTFGAGSRLTVL.

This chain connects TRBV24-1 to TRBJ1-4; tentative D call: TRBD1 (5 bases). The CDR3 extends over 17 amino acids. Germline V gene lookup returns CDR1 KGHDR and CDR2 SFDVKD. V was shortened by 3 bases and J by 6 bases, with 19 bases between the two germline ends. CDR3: CATSDPCGGDCYEKLFF. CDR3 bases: TGTGCCACCAGTGATCCTTGCGGGGGGGATTGCTATGAAAAACTGTTTTTT.

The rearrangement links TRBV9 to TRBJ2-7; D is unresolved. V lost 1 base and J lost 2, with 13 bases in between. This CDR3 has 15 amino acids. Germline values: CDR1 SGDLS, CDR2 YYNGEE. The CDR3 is CASSVFETATYEQYF. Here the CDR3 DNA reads TGTGCCAGCAGCGTATTCGAGACCGCCACCTACGAGCAGTACTTC.

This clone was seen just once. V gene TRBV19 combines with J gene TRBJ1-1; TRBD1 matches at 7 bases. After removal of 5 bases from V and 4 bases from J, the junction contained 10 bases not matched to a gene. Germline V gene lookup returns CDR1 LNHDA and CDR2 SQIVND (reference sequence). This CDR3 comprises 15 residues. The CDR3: CASSVQTGFGTEAFF. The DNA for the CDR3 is TGTGCCAGTAGTGTTCAGACAGGGTTCGGCACTGAAGCTTTCTTT.

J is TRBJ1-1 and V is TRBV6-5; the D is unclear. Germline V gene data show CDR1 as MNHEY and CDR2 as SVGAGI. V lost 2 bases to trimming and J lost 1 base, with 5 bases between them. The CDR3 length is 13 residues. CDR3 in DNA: TGTGCCAGCAGTTACCGTCGGAACACTGAAGCTTTCTTT. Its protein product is CASSYRRNTEAFF.

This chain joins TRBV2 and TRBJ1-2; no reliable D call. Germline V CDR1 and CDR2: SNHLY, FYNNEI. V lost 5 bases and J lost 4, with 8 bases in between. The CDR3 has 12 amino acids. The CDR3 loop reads CASSYSPYGYTF. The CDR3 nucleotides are TGTGCCAGCAGTTATAGTCCCTATGGCTACACCTTC. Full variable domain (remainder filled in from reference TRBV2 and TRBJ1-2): EPEVTQTPSHQVTQMGQEVILRCVPISNHLYFYWYRQILGQKVEFLVSFYNNEISEKSEIFDDQFSVERPDGSNFTLKIRSTKLEDSAMYFCASSYSPYGYTFGSGTRLTVV.

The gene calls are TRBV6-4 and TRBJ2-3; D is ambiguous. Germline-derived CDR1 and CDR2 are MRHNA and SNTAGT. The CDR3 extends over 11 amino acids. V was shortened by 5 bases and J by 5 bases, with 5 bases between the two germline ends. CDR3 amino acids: CASSIGDTQYF. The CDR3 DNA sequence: TGTGCCAGCAGTATAGGAGATACGCAGTATTTT.

The CDR3 nucleotides are TGTGCCACCAGTGGGGGCCCATCCTCCGGCACAGATACGCAGTATTTT. It yields the protein CATSGGPSSGTDTQYF. The V call is TRBV24-1, the J call TRBJ2-3, with D maybe TRBD1 (5 bases). Germline CDR1 KGHDR, CDR2 SFDVKD. The CDR3 sequence is 16 residues long. Trimming removed 5 bases from V and 1 base from J, with 15 bases in between.

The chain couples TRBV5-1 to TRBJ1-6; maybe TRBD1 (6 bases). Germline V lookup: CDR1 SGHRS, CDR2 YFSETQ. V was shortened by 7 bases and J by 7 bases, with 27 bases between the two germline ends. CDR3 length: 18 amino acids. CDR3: CASAKGQFEWTANSPLHF. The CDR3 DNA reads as TGCGCCAGCGCAAAGGGACAATTTGAGTGGACGGCAAATTCACCCCTCCACTTT.

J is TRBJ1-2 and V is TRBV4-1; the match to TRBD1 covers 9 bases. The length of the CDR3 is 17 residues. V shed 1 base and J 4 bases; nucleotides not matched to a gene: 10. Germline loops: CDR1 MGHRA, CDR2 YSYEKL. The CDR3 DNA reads TGCGCCAGCAGCCAAGCCCAAGGACAGGGGATTATCTATGGCTACACCTTC. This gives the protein CASSQAQGQGIIYGYTF.

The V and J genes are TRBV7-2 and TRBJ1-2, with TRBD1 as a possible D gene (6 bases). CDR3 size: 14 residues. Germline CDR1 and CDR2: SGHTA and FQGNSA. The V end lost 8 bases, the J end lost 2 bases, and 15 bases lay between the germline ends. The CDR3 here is CASQGLVENYGYTF. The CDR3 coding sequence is TGTGCCAGCCAGGGGCTTGTGGAAAACTATGGCTACACCTTC.

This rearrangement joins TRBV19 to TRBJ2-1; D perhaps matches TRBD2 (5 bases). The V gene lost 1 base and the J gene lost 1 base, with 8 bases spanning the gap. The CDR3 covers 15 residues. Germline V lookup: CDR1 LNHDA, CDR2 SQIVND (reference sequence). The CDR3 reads CASSIVPGSYNEQFF. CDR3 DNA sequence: TGTGCCAGTAGTATAGTTCCGGGATCCTACAATGAGCAGTTCTTC.

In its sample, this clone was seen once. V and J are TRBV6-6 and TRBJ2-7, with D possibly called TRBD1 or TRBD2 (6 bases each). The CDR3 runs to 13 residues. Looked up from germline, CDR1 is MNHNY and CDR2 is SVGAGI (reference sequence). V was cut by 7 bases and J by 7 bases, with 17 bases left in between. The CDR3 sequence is CASNGGPPWEQYF. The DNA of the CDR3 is TGTGCCAGCAATGGGGGGCCTCCTTGGGAGCAGTACTTC.

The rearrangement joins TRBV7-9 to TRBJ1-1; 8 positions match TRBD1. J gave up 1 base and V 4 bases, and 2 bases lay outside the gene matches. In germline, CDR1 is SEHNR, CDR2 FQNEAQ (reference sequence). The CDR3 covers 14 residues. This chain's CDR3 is CASSSDRGNTEAFF. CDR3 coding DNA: TGTGCCAGCAGCTCCGACAGGGGGAACACTGAAGCTTTCTTT.

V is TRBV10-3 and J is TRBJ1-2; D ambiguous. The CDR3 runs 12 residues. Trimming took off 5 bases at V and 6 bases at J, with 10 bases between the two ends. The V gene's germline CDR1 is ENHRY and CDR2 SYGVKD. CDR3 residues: CAISSREDGYTF. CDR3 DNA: TGTGCCATCAGTTCCCGAGAGGATGGCTACACCTTC.

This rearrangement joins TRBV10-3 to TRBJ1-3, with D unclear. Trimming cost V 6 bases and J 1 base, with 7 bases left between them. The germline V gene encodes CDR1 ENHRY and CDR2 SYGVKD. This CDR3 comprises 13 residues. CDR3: CAISSVSGNTIYF. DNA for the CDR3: TGTGCCATCAGCAGTGTGTCTGGAAACACCATATATTTT.

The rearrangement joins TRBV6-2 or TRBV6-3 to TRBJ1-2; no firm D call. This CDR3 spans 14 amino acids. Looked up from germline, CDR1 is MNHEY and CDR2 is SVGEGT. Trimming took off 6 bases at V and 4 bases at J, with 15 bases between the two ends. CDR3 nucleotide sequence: TGTGCCAGCAGCCCAATGGGAGAAGTCTATGGCTACACCTTC. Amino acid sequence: CASSPMGEVYGYTF.

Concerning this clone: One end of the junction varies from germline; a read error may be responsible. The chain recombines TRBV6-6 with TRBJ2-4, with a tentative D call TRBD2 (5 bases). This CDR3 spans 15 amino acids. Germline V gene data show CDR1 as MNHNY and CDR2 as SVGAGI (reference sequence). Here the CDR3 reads CASSYSVAGLGSGDF. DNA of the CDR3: TGTGCCAGCAGTTACTCGGTAGCTGGGTTGGGGAGTGGAGACTTC.

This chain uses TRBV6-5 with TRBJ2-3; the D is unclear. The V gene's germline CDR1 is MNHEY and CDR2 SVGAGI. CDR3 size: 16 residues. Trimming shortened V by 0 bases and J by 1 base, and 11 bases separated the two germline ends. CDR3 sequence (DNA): TGTGCCAGCAGTTACTCTGCCGGTAGTGGCACAGATACGCAGTATTTT. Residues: CASSYSAGSGTDTQYF.

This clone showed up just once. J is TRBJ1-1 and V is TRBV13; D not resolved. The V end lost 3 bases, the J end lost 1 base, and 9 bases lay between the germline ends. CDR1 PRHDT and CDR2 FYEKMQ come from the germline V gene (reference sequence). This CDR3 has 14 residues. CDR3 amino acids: CASSFGQRNTEAFF. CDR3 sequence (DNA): TGTGCCAGCAGCTTCGGGCAACGGAACACTGAAGCTTTCTTT.